The following is a T cell receptor (beta chain) sequence with its context. The target antigen is unknown. After removal of 8 bases from V and 1 base from J, the junction contained 1 base not matched to a gene. Germline values: CDR1 MNHEY, CDR2 SVGAGI. CDR3 size: 13 residues. The primer mix had 60 Vbeta and 13 Jbeta primers. Measured with immunoSEQ multiplex PCR; TCRdb has only the in-frame clones, and not every one. The table lists about 110,000 clones, roughly 78% of them singletons. This sample was included in a study of cytomegalovirus exposure and HLA in healthy donors. Study-level results: A few chains tied to CMV proved CMV antigen-specific in vitro.

This TCR was sampled from a woman aged 25 to 39 in good health and CMV-seronegative. Specimen: PBMCs. The chain employs TRBV6-5 and TRBJ2-7; 11 nucleotides line up with TRBD2. CDR3 in amino acids: CASGTSGSYEQYF. CDR3 bases: TGTGCCAGCGGGACTAGCGGATCCTACGAGCAGTACTTC.